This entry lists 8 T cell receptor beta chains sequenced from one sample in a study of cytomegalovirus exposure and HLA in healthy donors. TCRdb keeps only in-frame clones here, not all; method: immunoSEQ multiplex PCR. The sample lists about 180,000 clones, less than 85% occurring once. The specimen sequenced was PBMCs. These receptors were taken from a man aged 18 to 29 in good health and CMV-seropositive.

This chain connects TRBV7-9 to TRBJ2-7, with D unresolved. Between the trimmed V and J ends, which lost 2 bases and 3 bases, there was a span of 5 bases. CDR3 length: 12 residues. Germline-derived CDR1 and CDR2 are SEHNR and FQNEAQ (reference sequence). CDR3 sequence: CASSLPDYEQYF. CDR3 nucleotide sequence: TGTGCCAGCAGCTTACCAGACTACGAGCAGTACTTC.

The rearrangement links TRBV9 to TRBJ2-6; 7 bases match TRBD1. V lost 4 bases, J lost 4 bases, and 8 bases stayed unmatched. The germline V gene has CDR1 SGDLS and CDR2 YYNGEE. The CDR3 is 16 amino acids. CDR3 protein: CASSFTGAVGANVLTF. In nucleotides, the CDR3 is TGTGCCAGCAGCTTCACAGGGGCGGTAGGGGCCAACGTCCTGACTTTC.

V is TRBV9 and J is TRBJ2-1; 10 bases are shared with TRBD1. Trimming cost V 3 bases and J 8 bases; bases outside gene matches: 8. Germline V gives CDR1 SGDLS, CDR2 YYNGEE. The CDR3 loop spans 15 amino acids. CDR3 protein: CASSGEGTGDDEQFF. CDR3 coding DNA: TGTGCCAGCAGCGGGGAGGGGACAGGGGACGATGAGCAGTTCTTC. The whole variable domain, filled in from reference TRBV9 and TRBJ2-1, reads DSGVTQTPKHLITATGQRVTLRCSPRSGDLSVYWYQQSLDQGLQFLIQYYNGEERAKGNILERFSAQQFPDLHSELNLSSLELGDSALYFCASSGEGTGDDEQFFGPGTRLTVL.

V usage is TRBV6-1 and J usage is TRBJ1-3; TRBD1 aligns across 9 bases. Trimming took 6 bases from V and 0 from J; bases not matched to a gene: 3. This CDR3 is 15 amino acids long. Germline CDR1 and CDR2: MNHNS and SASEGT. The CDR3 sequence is CASRGQGSSGNTIYF. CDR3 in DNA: TGTGCCAGCAGGGGACAGGGATCCTCTGGAAACACCATATATTTT.

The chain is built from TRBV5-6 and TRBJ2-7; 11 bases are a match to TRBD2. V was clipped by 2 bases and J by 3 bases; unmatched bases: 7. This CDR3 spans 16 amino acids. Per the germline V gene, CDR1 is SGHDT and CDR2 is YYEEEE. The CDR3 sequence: CASSFRLAGRNYEQYF. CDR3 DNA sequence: TGTGCCAGCAGCTTTCGACTAGCGGGAAGAAACTACGAGCAGTACTTC.

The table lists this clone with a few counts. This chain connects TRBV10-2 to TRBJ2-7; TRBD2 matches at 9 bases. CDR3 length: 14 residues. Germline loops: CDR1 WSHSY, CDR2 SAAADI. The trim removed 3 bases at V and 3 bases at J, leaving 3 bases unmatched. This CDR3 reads CASSDTSGLYEQYF. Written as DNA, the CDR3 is TGCGCCAGCAGTGACACTAGCGGGCTCTACGAGCAGTACTTC.

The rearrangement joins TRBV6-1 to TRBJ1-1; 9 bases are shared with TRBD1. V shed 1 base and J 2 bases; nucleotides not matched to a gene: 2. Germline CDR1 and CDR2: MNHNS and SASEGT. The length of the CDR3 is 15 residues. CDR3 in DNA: TGTGCCAGCAGTGAAGGACAGGGGGTAAACACTGAAGCTTTCTTT. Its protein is CASSEGQGVNTEAFF.

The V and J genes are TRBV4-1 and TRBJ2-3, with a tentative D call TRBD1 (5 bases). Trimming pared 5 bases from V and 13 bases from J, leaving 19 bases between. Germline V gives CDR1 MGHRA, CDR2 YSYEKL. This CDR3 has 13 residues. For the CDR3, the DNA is TGCGCCAGCAGCATCCAGGGTGCGGAGATCGAGTATTTT. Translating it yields CASSIQGAEIEYF.